Below are 24 T cell receptor beta chains sequenced from a single sample in a study of OX40 agonist ivuxolimab in advanced cancers. Repertoires were generated with immunoSEQ multiplex PCR, while TCRdb's copy carries only in-frame clones and drops some. This table holds roughly 79,000 clones, about 92% found once. The sequencing used CD4+ or CD8+ T cells sorted from blood, collected in a trial of the OX40 agonist ivuxolimab. These receptors were taken from an adult with an advanced solid tumor such as melanoma, head and neck, liver or kidney cancer.

The rearrangement joins TRBV7-9 to TRBJ1-3; D remains unclear. The V gene's germline CDR1 is SEHNR and CDR2 FQNEAQ (reference sequence). V was clipped by 5 bases and J by 2 bases, with 13 bases between them. There are 15 residues in the CDR3. The CDR3 nucleotides are TGTGCCAGCAGCCAGGACGGAAAAGCTGGAAACACCATATATTTT. Protein product: CASSQDGKAGNTIYF.

V and J are TRBV6-1 and TRBJ2-2; 7 positions agree with TRBD2. J gave up 4 bases and V 6 bases, and 5 bases lay outside the gene matches. CDR1 and CDR2 from the germline V gene are MNHNS and SASEGT. The CDR3 contains 14 residues. CDR3: CASRREFRTGELFF. The CDR3, as DNA: TGTGCCAGCAGGCGGGAGTTCCGCACCGGGGAGCTGTTTTTT.

This chain joins TRBV7-8 and TRBJ2-1, with TRBD2 matching 13 bases. CDR3 length: 15 amino acids. The germline V gene encodes CDR1 SGHVS and CDR2 FQNEAQ. V lost 3 bases to trimming and J lost 10 bases; unmatched junction nucleotides: 6. For the CDR3, the DNA is TGTGCCAGCAGCTTCAAGGAGGGACTAGCGGGAGAGCAGTTCTTC. This sequence encodes CASSFKEGLAGEQFF.

The chain uses TRBV6-4 and TRBJ1-2, with a possible D match to TRBD1 (5 bases). CDR1 and CDR2 (germline): MRHNA, SNTAGT. The V and J ends lost 9 bases and 7 bases respectively, with 18 bases between them. CDR3 length: 13 residues. The DNA of the CDR3 is TGTGCCAGGCTCCCGGGGGAAGGAGGTGGCTACACCTTC. It specifies CARLPGEGGGYTF.

V usage is TRBV5-4 and J usage is TRBJ2-7; 8 bases are shared with TRBD2. Unmatched junction bases numbered 11, after V lost 4 bases and J lost 5 bases. This CDR3 contains 15 residues. From germline, CDR1 is SGHNT and CDR2 YYREEE (reference sequence). The DNA for the CDR3 is TGTGCCAGCAGCCCCGGCAGTAGCGGGAACCACGAGCAGTACTTC. Translated: CASSPGSSGNHEQYF.

The chain is built from TRBV11-1 and TRBJ1-1, with D possibly TRBD1 on 5 matching bases. V lost 6 bases to trimming and J lost 4 bases, with 21 bases between them. This CDR3 is 16 amino acids long. CDR1 is SGHAT and CDR2 is FQDESV in the germline V gene (reference sequence). This chain's CDR3 is CASSPRDKGPSTEAFF. In nucleotides, the CDR3 is TGTGCCAGCAGTCCGAGGGATAAGGGGCCTAGCACTGAAGCTTTCTTT.

The chain combines TRBV28 with TRBJ2-5; no clear D. From germline, CDR1 is MDHEN and CDR2 SYDVKM. CDR3 length: 11 residues. Trimming took 4 bases from V and 9 from J, leaving 9 bases between them. Here the CDR3 reads CASSSRLAQYF. The CDR3, as DNA: TGTGCCAGCAGTTCCCGTTTGGCCCAGTACTTC.

The chain uses TRBV12-2 and TRBJ2-7; the table's D call, TRBD2, was not checked against the DNA. TRBV12-2 is listed as a pseudogene. This CDR3 has 17 residues. CDR3 bases: TGTGCAAGTCGCTATTATAGTTCTAGCGGGAGGGTCCACGAGCAGTACTTC. Its protein product is CASRYYSSSGRVHEQYF.

This sequence joins TRBV4-3 and TRBJ2-2; D unclear. The CDR3 contains 16 residues. Germline V gene lookup returns CDR1 LGHNA and CDR2 YSLEER. V gave up 1 base and J gave up 4 bases, with 13 bases separating them. The CDR3 reads CASSQGAVLGTGELFF. CDR3 DNA sequence: TGCGCCAGCAGCCAAGGTGCCGTATTGGGCACCGGGGAGCTGTTTTTT.

J is TRBJ2-1 and V is TRBV28, with D uncertain. The CDR3 is made up of 11 amino acids. Germline CDR1 is MDHEN and CDR2 is SYDVKM. The germline V and J ends were trimmed by 6 bases and 9 bases, with 9 bases remaining between them. In DNA, the CDR3 is TGTGCCAGCAGGCTGTCGGGTGAGCAGTTCTTC. It yields the protein CASRLSGEQFF. Looking up the rest from reference TRBV28 and TRBJ2-1 gives the full variable domain: DVKVTQSSRYLVKRTGEKVFLECVQDMDHENMFWYRQDPGLGLRLIYFSYDVKMKEKGDIPEGYSVSREKKERFSLILESASTNQTSMYLCASRLSGEQFFGPGTRLTVL.

This rearrangement joins TRBV6-5 to TRBJ1-2; no firm D call. The CDR3 length is 13 residues. Germline CDR1 is MNHEY and CDR2 is SVGAGI. The V end lost 10 bases, the J end lost 8 bases, and 20 bases lay between the germline ends. The chain's CDR3 is CATIHPGWNGYTF. Written as DNA, the CDR3 is TGTGCCACGATACACCCCGGATGGAACGGCTACACCTTC.

The chain joins TRBV2 to TRBJ2-1, with 10 bases matching TRBD2. Trimming at V came to 7 bases and at J to 0 bases, leaving 9 bases not matched to a gene. Germline assignment: CDR1 SNHLY and CDR2 FYNNEI. The CDR3 is 17 residues long. The CDR3 coding sequence is TGTGCCAGCATCGAGCGGGAGGGCTTCTTCTCCTACAATGAGCAGTTCTTC. This codes for CASIEREGFFSYNEQFF.

The J gene is TRBJ2-3, the V gene TRBV14; TRBD1 agrees at 10 bases. The V and J ends lost 4 bases and 10 bases, in that order; junction bases with no gene match: 2. Germline loops: CDR1 SGHDN, CDR2 FVKESK. This CDR3 is 12 amino acids long. CDR3 loop: CASSRDRGSQYF. The CDR3 DNA reads TGTGCCAGCAGCCGGGACAGGGGATCGCAGTATTTT.

The table lists this clone with a count of one. The chain couples TRBV27 to TRBJ2-3; 10 bases are a match to TRBD2. With V trimmed by 3 bases and J by 1 base, 4 bases remained unmatched. In germline, CDR1 is MNHEY, CDR2 SMNVEV (reference sequence). The CDR3 has 16 amino acids. The CDR3 spells CASSFSGRTGTDTQYF. The CDR3, as DNA: TGTGCCAGCAGTTTTAGCGGGAGGACGGGCACAGATACGCAGTATTTT.

The rearrangement joins TRBV6-1 to TRBJ2-4; D is undetermined. Germline CDR1 reads MNHNS; CDR2 reads SASEGT. The CDR3 loop spans 13 amino acids. Trimming cost V 1 base and J 0 bases, with 1 base left between them. The CDR3 nucleotides are TGTGCCAGCAGTGAAGTAGCCAAAAACATTCAGTACTTC. Its translation is CASSEVAKNIQYF.

This clone was counted once. This chain connects TRBV7-6 to TRBJ1-2; 10 bases line up with TRBD1. Unmatched junction bases numbered 7, after V lost 5 bases and J lost 7 bases. The CDR3 has 14 residues. Germline CDR1 SGHVS, CDR2 FNYEAQ. CDR3 sequence reads: CASSLGQGVLGYTF. In DNA, the CDR3 is TGTGCCAGCAGCCTAGGACAGGGGGTACTTGGCTACACCTTC.

The genes are TRBV18 and TRBJ2-3, with 7 bases aligning to TRBD1. J gave up 4 bases and V 4 bases, and 11 bases lay outside the gene matches. Looked up from germline, CDR1 is KGHSH and CDR2 is LQKENI. CDR3 length equals 16 residues. The CDR3 nucleotides are TGTGCCAGCTCACAGGACAGGTCTATGGGCGCAGATACGCAGTATTTT. Protein sequence: CASSQDRSMGADTQYF.

The chain carries TRBV4-1 and TRBJ1-1, with unresolved D. This CDR3 spans 16 amino acids. The germline V gene has CDR1 MGHRA and CDR2 YSYEKL. The V and J ends lost 0 bases and 2 bases respectively, with 13 bases between them. CDR3 region: CASSQDQSRKNTEAFF. The CDR3 coding sequence is TGCGCCAGCAGCCAAGATCAGAGTAGGAAAAACACTGAAGCTTTCTTT.

V is TRBV28 and J is TRBJ2-2; D is uncertain. Germline CDR1 reads MDHEN; CDR2 reads SYDVKM. V gave up 8 bases and J gave up 1 base, with 8 bases separating them. This CDR3 is 13 amino acids long. The CDR3 reads CASLKENTGELFF. CDR3 nucleotides: TGTGCCAGCTTGAAGGAGAACACCGGGGAGCTGTTTTTT. The full variable domain, rest sourced from reference TRBV28 and TRBJ2-2, is DVKVTQSSRYLVKRTGEKVFLECVQDMDHENMFWYRQDPGLGLRLIYFSYDVKMKEKGDIPEGYSVSREKKERFSLILESASTNQTSMYLCASLKENTGELFFGEGSRLTVL.

The gene calls are TRBV5-1 and TRBJ2-1, with 13 positions matching TRBD2. V shed 4 bases and J 3 bases; nucleotides not matched to a gene: 7. There are 17 residues in the CDR3. Germline-derived CDR1 and CDR2 are SGHRS and YFSETQ. In DNA form, the CDR3 reads TGCGCCAGCAGCCCTGGGAGACTAGCGGGAGGCTACAATGAGCAGTTCTTC. Its protein is CASSPGRLAGGYNEQFF. Looking up the rest from reference TRBV5-1 and TRBJ2-1 gives the full variable domain: KAGVTQTPRYLIKTRGQQVTLSCSPISGHRSVSWYQQTPGQGLQFLFEYFSETQRNKGNFPGRFSGRQFSNSRSEMNVSTLELGDSALYLCASSPGRLAGGYNEQFFGPGTRLTVL.

The V gene is TRBV7-3, the J gene TRBJ2-1, with TRBD2 matching 10 bases. CDR1 SGHTA and CDR2 FQGTGA come from the germline V gene. Trimming at V came to 1 base and at J to 8 bases, leaving 8 bases not matched to a gene. The length of the CDR3 is 16 residues. The CDR3 loop reads CASSLNPSGSGDEQFF. Written as DNA, the CDR3 is TGTGCCAGCAGCTTAAACCCTAGCGGGAGTGGGGATGAGCAGTTCTTC.

This clone was recorded once. This chain uses TRBV5-1 with TRBJ2-7; D is unclear. Germline loops: CDR1 SGHRS, CDR2 YFSETQ. The V gene lost 4 bases and the J gene lost 2 bases, with 10 bases spanning the gap. The CDR3 totals 13 residues. CDR3 bases: TGCGCCAGCAGCCCCGTCCCGCCCTACGAGCAGTACTTC. Protein sequence: CASSPVPPYEQYF.

V usage is TRBV7-2 and J usage is TRBJ2-7; D tentatively reads TRBD1 or TRBD2 (5 bases each). CDR1 and CDR2 (germline): SGHTA, FQGNSA. The CDR3 runs to 15 residues. Deletions cut 1 base from V and 2 bases from J, with 12 bases between. The CDR3 DNA sequence: TGTGCCAGCAGCTTAGTTGGGGGTCCCACCTACGAGCAGTACTTC. This encodes CASSLVGGPTYEQYF.

This chain links TRBV5-8 with TRBJ1-5, with D perhaps TRBD1 (6 bases). The ends were cut back, 0 bases at V and 9 bases at J, with 16 bases in the middle. Germline V gives CDR1 SGHTS, CDR2 YDEGEE. The CDR3 runs to 15 residues. This CDR3 is CASSLGQGFNLPQHF. In nucleotides, the CDR3 is TGTGCCAGCAGCTTGGGCCAGGGGTTCAATTTGCCCCAGCATTTT. Filled out from reference TRBV5-8 and TRBJ1-5, the complete variable domain reads EAGVTQSPTHLIKTRGQQATLRCSPISGHTSVYWYQQALGLGLQFLLWYDEGEERNRGNFPPRFSGRQFPNYSSELNVNALELEDSALYLCASSLGQGFNLPQHFGDGTRLSIL.